The present entry profiles one T cell receptor (beta chain) with its context. The data belong to a study of shared clonotypes between healthy human individuals. The donor cohort consisted entirely of Caucasian adults residing in Nashville, Tennessee. Running of the assay took place at deep level. Some clones are missing from TCRdb's copy, which holds only in-frame ones; the method was immunoSEQ multiplex PCR. This table holds about 1 million clones, about 75% found once. Sequenced material: memory CD4+ T cells sorted from blood. Subset in this sample: CD45RA-negative fraction. This TCR was recovered from a man aged 18 to 35 in good health.

The CDR3 protein is CASSTPGQIIPSNTGELFF. The CDR3 DNA is TGTGCCAGCAGCACACCGGGACAGATCATACCCTCGAACACCGGGGAGCTGTTTTTT. The chain carries TRBV21-1 and TRBJ2-2; the tabulated D call, TRBD1, remains unverified against the DNA. TRBV21-1 constitutes a pseudogene. CDR3 length equals 19 residues.